These 4 T cell receptor beta chains originate from one sample sequenced in a study of response to subunit inactivated influenza vaccine. TCRdb called the RT-PCR reads again in MiXCR, with one record for every CDR3 protein. The sample yields 750,000 to 850,000 distinct CDR3 sequences, roughly 20% seen once. Sequencing was performed on PBMCs from blood, taken 4 to 6 days after vaccination. The receptors come from a middle-aged man who received an inactivated influenza vaccine.

This clonotype came up a few times. CDR3 in amino acids: CASSYVRGLASGRSEQYF. CDR3 nucleotide sequence: TGTGCCAGCAGTTACGTTCGAGGGTTAGCTAGCGGGAGGTCCGAGCAGTACTTC. The V and J genes are TRBV6-2 or TRBV6-3 and TRBJ2-7, with 11 bases identical to TRBD2. Trimming at V came to 2 bases and at J to 6 bases, leaving 15 bases not matched to a gene. The CDR3 has 18 amino acids. Germline lookup yields CDR1 MNHEY and CDR2 SVGEGT.

The V gene is TRBV5-1, the J gene TRBJ2-1; TRBD1 matches 7 bases. The germline V gene has CDR1 SGHRS and CDR2 YFSETQ. The CDR3 has 17 amino acids. The V and J ends lost 0 bases and 0 bases, in that order; junction bases with no gene match: 6. As DNA, the CDR3 is TGCGCCAGCAGCTTGGACAGGGGCTTCAGCTCCTACAATGAGCAGTTCTTC. Translating it yields CASSLDRGFSSYNEQFF. Looking up the rest from reference TRBV5-1 and TRBJ2-1 gives the full variable domain: KAGVTQTPRYLIKTRGQQVTLSCSPISGHRSVSWYQQTPGQGLQFLFEYFSETQRNKGNFPGRFSGRQFSNSRSEMNVSTLELGDSALYLCASSLDRGFSSYNEQFFGPGTRLTVL.

In this sample, this clonotype turned up a few times. The chain employs TRBV27 and TRBJ2-5, with D possibly TRBD1 on 5 matching bases. Germline-derived CDR1 and CDR2 are MNHEY and SMNVEV (reference sequence). The CDR3 spans 14 residues. The V gene lost 1 base and the J gene lost 5 bases, with 11 bases spanning the gap. CDR3 DNA: TGTGCCAGCAGTTTATTAGGGGATCTGGAGACCCAGTACTTC. It yields the protein CASSLLGDLETQYF.

This clonotype was counted between two and nine times. The J gene is TRBJ2-3, the V gene TRBV20-1, with 9 bases identical to TRBD1. The germline V gene has CDR1 DFQATT and CDR2 SNEGSKA (reference sequence). The ends lost 5 bases at V and 4 bases at J; junction bases unmatched: 7. The CDR3 spans 14 residues. This chain's CDR3 is CSASGTGSADTQYF. For the CDR3, the DNA is TGCAGTGCTTCCGGGACAGGGAGCGCAGATACGCAGTATTTT.